This entry lists 29 T cell receptor beta chains sequenced from one sample in a study of T cell clonality in common variable immunodeficiency. Measured with immunoSEQ multiplex PCR; TCRdb has only the in-frame clones, and not every one. The sample presents approximately 64,000 clones, none singletons. Specimen: peripheral blood mononuclear cells. These receptors all come from a person between 18 and 75 years old in good health.

This clone occurred many times. From the germline J gene comes the end of the CDR3, since the read stops 3 residues before it. The chain recombines TRBV19 with TRBJ1-1; 9 bases match TRBD1. V gave up 3 bases and J gave up 5 bases; unmatched junction bases: 7. The germline V gene has CDR1 LNHDA and CDR2 SQIVND (reference sequence). The CDR3 extends over 15 amino acids. The sequenced CDR3 bases are TGTGCCAGTAGTATGGATGGGACAGGGCTAACTGAA. It yields the protein CASSMDGTGLTE. The complete CDR3 reads CASSMDGTGLTEAFF.

This clone was recorded many times. Read coverage stops 3 residues before the CDR3 terminus; the germline J gene supplies the remainder. The chain couples TRBV5-1 to TRBJ1-1; D not resolved. V was shortened by 0 bases and J by 4 bases, with 10 bases between the two germline ends. The CDR3 runs to 14 residues. Germline V gives CDR1 SGHRS, CDR2 YFSETQ. CDR3: CASSLEGDFTEAFF. CDR3 DNA, as far as it was read: TGCGCCAGCAGCTTGGAGGGCGATTTCACTGAA.

This clone was seen ten or more times. The read gets to within 3 residues of the CDR3 end, and the germline J gene fills in the rest. V gene TRBV19 combines with J gene TRBJ1-1; no clear D gene. Trimming shortened V by 2 bases and J by 4 bases, and 8 bases separated the two germline ends. In germline, CDR1 is LNHDA, CDR2 SQIVND (reference sequence). This CDR3 contains 13 residues. CDR3 in amino acids: CASSIKRSTEAFF. The DNA read from the CDR3 is TGTGCCAGTAGTATAAAGCGGTCCACTGAA. Complete variable domain (other parts from reference TRBV19 and TRBJ1-1): DGGITQSPKYLFRKEGQNVTLSCEQNLNHDAMYWYRQDPGQGLRLIYYSQIVNDFQKGDIAEGYSVSREKKESFPLTVTSAQKNPTAFYLCASSIKRSTEAFFGQGTRLTVV.

This clone was seen repeatedly, ten times or more. With the read ending 3 residues before the CDR3 end, the germline J gene is used to fill in that end. The chain has TRBV19 and TRBJ2-7, with a possible D match to TRBD1 (5 bases). Germline lookup yields CDR1 LNHDA and CDR2 SQIVND (reference sequence). V was trimmed by 4 bases and J by 4 bases, leaving 20 bases between them. The CDR3 loop spans 16 amino acids. The CDR3: CASSSRTGSAGYEQYF. Incomplete CDR3 DNA: TGTGCCAGTAGTAGCCGAACAGGATCCGCAGGGTACGAG.

This clone was recorded at least ten times. The observed sequence ends 3 residues before the CDR3 terminus, with the missing tail filled in from the germline J gene. The chain joins TRBV20-1 to TRBJ1-6; tentative D call: TRBD1 (6 bases). The germline V gene encodes CDR1 DFQATT and CDR2 SNEGSKA (reference sequence). Trimming shortened V by 3 bases and J by 8 bases, and 14 bases separated the two germline ends. The CDR3 loop spans 14 amino acids. CDR3 protein: CSARTGGPDSPLHF. CDR3 bases read: TGCAGTGCTAGGACAGGAGGTCCGGATTCACCC.

This clone was seen many times. The CDR3 end lies 3 residues beyond the end of the read and is filled in from the germline J gene. The chain combines TRBV7-6 with TRBJ2-7; 9 nucleotides agree with TRBD2. The CDR3 length is 15 residues. The germline gives CDR1 SGHVS, CDR2 FNYEAQ. J lost 3 bases, V lost 5 bases, and 8 bases had no gene match. CDR3 bases read: TGTGCCAGCAGCCCCCGGGGTAGCGGGGGCTACGAG. Translated: CASSPRGSGGYE. The CDR3 reads in full as CASSPRGSGGYEQYF.

There are many counts of this clone. Sequencing ends 3 residues short of the CDR3 end; the germline J gene provides the rest. V is TRBV20-1 and J is TRBJ2-1; 12 nucleotides line up with TRBD2. Trimming cost V 5 bases and J 6 bases; bases outside gene matches: 5. Per the germline V gene, CDR1 is DFQATT and CDR2 is SNEGSKA (reference sequence). CDR3 length equals 14 residues. The CDR3 bases that were read are TGCAGTGCTGCTAGCGGGAGGGCCGGCAATGAG. Protein sequence: CSAASGRAGNE. The entire CDR3 reads CSAASGRAGNEQFF.

This clone was counted at least ten times. CDR3 DNA, as far as it was read: TGTGCCAGCAGTGAAGCGCTTCGTCTATACGAG. Its translation: CASSEALRLYE. The full CDR3 sequence reads CASSEALRLYEQYF. The rearrangement joins TRBV2 to TRBJ2-7; no clear D gene. The CDR3 end is not reached by the read, which stops 3 residues before it; the germline J gene fills it in. The germline V and J ends were trimmed by 0 bases and 4 bases, with 10 bases remaining between them. From germline, CDR1 is SNHLY and CDR2 FYNNEI. The CDR3 covers 14 residues.

This clone was observed at least ten times. The read halts 3 residues ahead of the CDR3 end, with the missing end drawn from the germline J gene. The rearrangement joins TRBV6-2 or TRBV6-3 to TRBJ1-1; no firm D call. CDR3 length equals 17 residues. Germline-derived CDR1 and CDR2 are MNHEY and SVGEGT. Trimming cost V 0 bases and J 1 base, with 15 bases left between them. CDR3 sequence reads: CASSYSMQQARNTEAFF. The covered CDR3 bases are TGTGCCAGCAGTTACTCGATGCAGCAGGCAAGGAACACTGAA.

At least ten counts were recorded for this clone. Read sequence stops 3 residues before the CDR3 end, and the germline J gene provides the missing end. V is TRBV20-1 and J is TRBJ1-1, with D unclear. V lost 3 bases and J lost 5, with 7 bases in between. Germline V CDR1 and CDR2: DFQATT, SNEGSKA (reference sequence). This CDR3 is built from 11 residues. The CDR3 spells CSARGGTEAFF. The part of the CDR3 DNA that was read is TGCAGTGCTAGGGGCGGGACTGAA.

This clone was seen at least ten times. The observed sequence ends 3 residues before the CDR3 terminus, with the missing tail filled in from the germline J gene. This chain uses TRBV7-2 with TRBJ2-2; D gene ambiguous. With 4 bases removed from V and 7 bases from J, the gap between germline ends came to 7 bases. CDR1 and CDR2 from the germline V gene are SGHTA and FQGNSA. The CDR3 length is 12 residues. CDR3 amino acids: CASSSLGGELFF. The covered CDR3 bases are TGTGCCAGCAGCTCCCTCGGCGGGGAG.

At least ten counts were recorded for this clone. Read coverage stops 3 residues before the CDR3 terminus; the germline J gene supplies the remainder. J is TRBJ2-2 and V is TRBV2; the match to TRBD2 covers 12 bases. V gave up 7 bases and J gave up 6 bases; unmatched junction bases: 6. The germline gives CDR1 SNHLY, CDR2 FYNNEI. This CDR3 is 15 amino acids long. The CDR3 is CASTTGLAGSGELFF. Incomplete CDR3 DNA: TGTGCCAGCACCACCGGACTAGCGGGATCCGGGGAG.

At least ten counts were recorded for this clone. The sequence runs out 3 residues before the end of the CDR3; the remainder is reconstructed from the germline J gene. V is TRBV20-1 and J is TRBJ2-3; TRBD2 matches at 10 bases. The CDR3 is 15 amino acids. Germline loops: CDR1 DFQATT, CDR2 SNEGSKA (reference sequence). Losses at the gene ends were 6 bases for V and 5 bases for J; bases not matched to a gene: 11. The CDR3 bases that were read are TGCAGTGCCTCTCCTCTAGCGGGAGTAGGAGATACG. Protein product: CSASPLAGVGDT. The full CDR3 is CSASPLAGVGDTQYF.

This clone showed up just a few times. The CDR3 goes on 3 residues after the read ends, and that part is filled in from the germline J gene. This rearrangement joins TRBV25-1 to TRBJ2-2; TRBD1 agrees at 8 bases. V trimming: 2 bases; J trimming: 3 bases; junction bases outside the gene matches: 11. The CDR3 loop spans 18 amino acids. Germline V gene data show CDR1 as MGHDK and CDR2 as SYGVNS. CDR3 protein: CASSERADRGMYTGELFF. The sequenced CDR3 bases are TGTGCCAGCAGTGAAAGGGCCGACAGGGGAATGTACACCGGGGAG.

This clone has ten or more counts. The read is 3 residues too short to cover the CDR3 end, so that end is filled in from the germline J gene. This rearrangement joins TRBV18 to TRBJ2-2; possibly TRBD1 for D (6 bases). The CDR3 is 17 residues long. V lost 2 bases and J lost 6, with 19 bases in between. Germline V gene data show CDR1 as KGHSH and CDR2 as LQKENI. Incomplete CDR3 DNA: TGTGCCAGCTCACCAATTCCCGGGACAACCACACCCGGGGAG. It codes for CASSPIPGTTTPGE. The full CDR3 protein is CASSPIPGTTTPGELFF.

This clone was observed at least ten times. The sequence runs out 3 residues before the end of the CDR3; the remainder is reconstructed from the germline J gene. The J gene is TRBJ1-2, the V gene TRBV20-1; possible D gene TRBD1, 6 bases. This CDR3 contains 13 residues. Germline V lookup: CDR1 DFQATT, CDR2 SNEGSKA (reference sequence). With 5 bases removed from V and 5 bases from J, the gap between germline ends came to 15 bases. The CDR3: CSAHWTARYGYTF. Incomplete CDR3 DNA: TGCAGTGCTCACTGGACAGCCCGGTATGGC.

This clone was seen many times. The read ends 3 residues before the CDR3 terminus; that terminus is restored from the germline J gene. The chain combines TRBV7-9 with TRBJ1-4, with TRBD1 matching 7 bases. This CDR3 spans 15 amino acids. CDR1 SEHNR and CDR2 FQNEAQ come from the germline V gene (reference sequence). The junction had 7 bases not matched to a gene; V was cut back by 4 bases and J by 5 bases. The CDR3 loop reads CASSSQGQRNEKLFF. Partial CDR3 DNA: TGTGCCAGCAGCTCCCAGGGACAGCGGAATGAAAAA. Looking up the rest from reference TRBV7-9 and TRBJ1-4 gives the full variable domain: DTGVSQNPRHKITKRGQNVTFRCDPISEHNRLYWYRQTLGQGPEFLTYFQNEAQLEKSRLLSDRFSAERPKGSFSTLEIQRTEQGDSAMYLCASSSQGQRNEKLFFGSGTQLSVL.

This clone was detected many times. The read is 3 residues too short to cover the CDR3 end, so that end is filled in from the germline J gene. This chain uses TRBV19 with TRBJ1-1; TRBD1 aligns across 7 bases. Germline trimming cut 3 bases from V and 0 bases from J; bases unmatched to any gene: 7. Per the germline V gene, CDR1 is LNHDA and CDR2 is SQIVND (reference sequence). This CDR3 region has 16 residues. This CDR3 reads CASSIDRERLNTEAFF. The sequenced part of the CDR3 DNA is TGTGCCAGTAGTATTGACAGGGAGCGACTGAACACTGAA.

This clone has at least ten counts. The sequence runs out 3 residues before the end of the CDR3; the remainder is reconstructed from the germline J gene. The J gene is TRBJ2-7, the V gene TRBV5-1; weak D call: TRBD1 (6 bases). Trimming pared 3 bases from V and 2 bases from J, leaving 15 bases between. This CDR3 spans 15 amino acids. Germline V gives CDR1 SGHRS, CDR2 YFSETQ. The CDR3 loop is CASSSTGQSTYEQYF. CDR3 DNA (partial): TGCGCCAGCAGCTCAACCGGACAGTCAACCTACGAG.

This clone has a count of ten or more. Read sequence stops 3 residues before the CDR3 end, and the germline J gene provides the missing end. The chain links TRBV29-1 to TRBJ1-1; possible D gene TRBD1, 5 bases. The CDR3 is 12 amino acids. V was shortened by 7 bases and J by 4 bases, with 13 bases between the two germline ends. CDR1 and CDR2 (germline): SQVTM, ANQGSEA. CDR3 protein: CSARREGTEAFF. The CDR3 bases that were read are TGCAGCGCCCGCAGGGAGGGCACTGAA.

This clone appeared many times. Sequencing ends 3 residues short of the CDR3 end; the germline J gene provides the rest. The gene calls are TRBV11-2 and TRBJ2-7; D is possibly TRBD2 (5 bases). This CDR3 contains 15 residues. The germline V gene encodes CDR1 SGHAT and CDR2 FQNNGV. Trimming took 0 bases from V and 1 from J, leaving 10 bases between them. CDR3 DNA (partial): TGTGCCAGCAGCTTAGATCGCGGACTTTCCTACGAG. Translated, it gives CASSLDRGLSYE. The whole CDR3 sequence is CASSLDRGLSYEQYF.

This clone was seen at least ten times. The read ends 3 residues early relative to the CDR3; the germline J gene fills the gap. The rearrangement uses TRBV20-1 and TRBJ1-3; unclear D gene. V lost 0 bases and J 3 bases, leaving 12 bases between the germline ends. The CDR3 sequence is 15 residues long. Germline assignment: CDR1 DFQATT and CDR2 SNEGSKA (reference sequence). The CDR3 bases that were read are TGCAGTGCTAGAGATCACCGGGTGGATGGAAACACC. Translation: CSARDHRVDGNT. From start to end, the CDR3 is CSARDHRVDGNTIYF.

This clone has only a few counts. The CDR3 end falls 3 residues outside the read, so it is completed with the germline J gene. J is TRBJ2-2 and V is TRBV11-2; D is perhaps TRBD1 (5 bases). CDR3 length: 13 residues. Looked up from germline, CDR1 is SGHAT and CDR2 is FQNNGV. The CDR3 protein is CASSDVGANVLFF. The CDR3 DNA, read in part, is TGTGCCAGCAGTGACGTTGGGGCCAACGTG.

This clone was observed at least ten times. The read ends 3 residues early relative to the CDR3; the germline J gene fills the gap. The chain joins TRBV5-1 to TRBJ2-7; 7 positions agree with TRBD1. The CDR3 is made up of 14 amino acids. Germline V gives CDR1 SGHRS, CDR2 YFSETQ. V gave up 0 bases and J gave up 3 bases; unmatched junction bases: 3. The DNA read from the CDR3 is TGCGCCAGCAGCTTGGGACAGGGCTACTACGAG. This sequence encodes CASSLGQGYYE. The whole CDR3 reads CASSLGQGYYEQYF.

The sample holds many counts of this clone. The CDR3 end lies 3 residues beyond the end of the read and is filled in from the germline J gene. The chain joins TRBV10-3 to TRBJ1-2; TRBD1 agrees at 8 bases. V gave up 11 bases and J gave up 3 bases; unmatched junction bases: 8. This CDR3 has 13 residues. CDR1 ENHRY and CDR2 SYGVKD come from the germline V gene. The covered CDR3 bases are TGTGCCCTATCACAGGGGGGGGACTATGGC. Its translation is CALSQGGDYG. Given in full, the CDR3 is CALSQGGDYGYTF.

This clone showed up many times. The read gets to within 3 residues of the CDR3 end, and the germline J gene fills in the rest. This chain connects TRBV20-1 to TRBJ1-1; D perhaps matches TRBD1 (6 bases). Looked up from germline, CDR1 is DFQATT and CDR2 is SNEGSKA (reference sequence). CDR3 length equals 14 residues. The CDR3 bases that were read are TGCAGTGCGTCGGGCGACAGGCTTGAGGGCGAA. Translating gives CSASGDRLEGE. The full CDR3 protein reads CSASGDRLEGEAFF.

This clone has a count of ten or more. The read is 3 residues too short to cover the CDR3 end, so that end is filled in from the germline J gene. V is TRBV18 and J is TRBJ2-7; D may match TRBD1 or TRBD2 (5 bases each). The CDR3 consists of 17 residues. Germline-derived CDR1 and CDR2 are KGHSH and LQKENI. V shed 0 bases and J shed 0 bases, with 15 bases lying between them. CDR3 DNA, as far as it was read: TGTGCCAGCTCACCACCGTGGGGTGAGGGGCTCTCCTACGAG. Encoded protein: CASSPPWGEGLSYE. The entire CDR3 sequence reads CASSPPWGEGLSYEQYF.

This clone was observed at least ten times. The read falls 3 residues short of the CDR3 end, and the missing part is taken from the germline J gene. The V call is TRBV2, the J call TRBJ1-5, with a weak D call TRBD1 (5 bases). The V gene lost 5 bases and the J gene lost 6 bases, with 17 bases spanning the gap. The CDR3 is made up of 15 amino acids. The germline gives CDR1 SNHLY, CDR2 FYNNEI. CDR3 sequence: CASSIGTGAGQPQHF. CDR3 DNA (partial): TGTGCCAGCAGTATCGGTACAGGAGCGGGTCAGCCC.

This clone came up many times. The CDR3 goes on 3 residues after the read ends, and that part is filled in from the germline J gene. The chain joins TRBV27 to TRBJ2-1, with 7 bases aligning to TRBD1. The CDR3 length is 14 residues. V trimming: 3 bases; J trimming: 9 bases; junction bases outside the gene matches: 8. CDR1 MNHEY and CDR2 SMNVEV come from the germline V gene (reference sequence). The CDR3 region is CASSFSRGSSEQFF. Incomplete CDR3 DNA: TGTGCCAGCAGTTTTTCCAGGGGGTCATCTGAG.